The source of this TCR beta chain is a study of tumor-infiltrating lymphocytes in primary liver carcinoma. The germline V gene has CDR1 MNHEY and CDR2 SVGAGI. The CDR3 spans 13 residues. Trimming took off 10 bases at V and 4 bases at J, with 15 bases between the two ends. From unsorted bulk tissue weighing 20-30 mg, DNA and RNA were co-extracted. Production of TCR beta cDNA used 500 ng total RNA together with a constant-region primer. Sequencing libraries for TCR beta derived from three nested multiplex PCR rounds that used slightly modified ARM-PCR. PCR rounds one and two used TRBV1-TRBV30 forward primers with a C-beta reverse primer for around 10 cycles each. TCRdb used MiXCR to reprocess the multiplex PCR reads, holding one entry per CDR3 protein. The sample lists some 130,000 distinct CDR3 sequences; nearly 70% were seen once.

This TCR came from a woman in her fifties or sixties with primary liver carcinoma and hepatitis B virus infection. The material sequenced was tumor-adjacent normal liver tissue. The chain is built from TRBV6-5 and TRBJ2-3, with D hard to call. The CDR3 loop is CAIGNLLADTQYF. The CDR3 region has the DNA TGTGCCATTGGTAACCTACTGGCAGATACGCAGTATTTT.